These 19 T cell receptor beta chains were sequenced from one sample in a study of OX40 agonist ivuxolimab in advanced cancers. The repertoire was sequenced with immunoSEQ multiplex PCR; TCRdb's copy has only in-frame clones and lacks some. The table has approximately 82,000 clones, around 86% seen once; the top ten hold less than 0.7%. The sequencing used CD4+ or CD8+ T cells sorted from blood, collected in a trial of the OX40 agonist ivuxolimab. These receptors originate from an adult with an advanced solid tumor such as melanoma, head and neck, liver or kidney cancer.

V and J are TRBV7-3 and TRBJ1-6, with D unclear. Trimming removed 0 bases at V and 11 bases at J, with 8 bases between. Germline V gene lookup returns CDR1 SGHTA and CDR2 FQGTGA. There are 13 residues in the CDR3. CDR3 in DNA: TGTGCCAGCAGCTTAACGGTCTGGACACCCCTCCACTTT. Amino acids: CASSLTVWTPLHF.

The rearrangement links TRBV6-5 to TRBJ1-4, with TRBD1 identical over 7 bases. CDR3 length equals 14 residues. The V gene's germline CDR1 is MNHEY and CDR2 SVGAGI. V gave up 2 bases and J gave up 6 bases; unmatched junction bases: 3. In nucleotides, the CDR3 is TGTGCCAGCAGTTACCTCAGGGGGGATGAAAAACTGTTTTTT. Amino acids: CASSYLRGDEKLFF.

V usage is TRBV27 and J usage is TRBJ1-2; 7 positions match TRBD1. The CDR3 consists of 16 residues. From germline, CDR1 is MNHEY and CDR2 SMNVEV (reference sequence). V was pared by 6 bases and J by 3 bases, with 13 bases of the junction left unmatched. CDR3 sequence: CASSRFSQQGYYGYTF. CDR3 coding DNA: TGTGCCAGCAGCCGGTTCTCCCAACAGGGGTACTATGGCTACACCTTC.

This chain links TRBV5-1 with TRBJ1-5, with 9 bases lining up with TRBD1. Germline CDR1 SGHRS, CDR2 YFSETQ. V lost 0 bases to trimming and J lost 1 base; unmatched junction nucleotides: 2. The CDR3 loop spans 16 amino acids. CDR3 residues: CASSLGGTGSNQPQHF. The CDR3 DNA sequence: TGCGCCAGCAGCTTGGGAGGGACAGGGAGCAATCAGCCCCAGCATTTT.

This clone was observed once. V gene TRBV2 combines with J gene TRBJ2-7; D perhaps matches TRBD1 (6 bases). The CDR3 spans 15 residues. With 4 bases removed from V and 6 bases from J, the gap between germline ends came to 19 bases. Germline CDR1 and CDR2: SNHLY and FYNNEI. CDR3 residues: CASSVMGHGDSEQYF. The CDR3 DNA reads as TGTGCCAGCAGTGTTATGGGACACGGCGACAGCGAGCAGTACTTC.

Note on this clone: At the DNA level, this CDR3 is encoded by other sequences in the same sample as well. This rearrangement joins TRBV9 to TRBJ2-3, with a weak D call TRBD2 (6 bases). The germline V and J ends were trimmed by 0 bases and 4 bases, with 9 bases remaining between them. The length of the CDR3 is 14 residues. Germline values: CDR1 SGDLS, CDR2 YYNGEE. CDR3 sequence (DNA): TGTGCCAGCAGCGTAGACGGGGGAGCAGATACGCAGTATTTT. Encoded protein: CASSVDGGADTQYF.

The rearrangement links TRBV5-5 to TRBJ1-2; 10 positions match TRBD1. This CDR3 contains 14 residues. Germline values: CDR1 SGHKS, CDR2 YYEKEE (reference sequence). The V and J ends lost 0 bases and 12 bases, in that order; junction bases with no gene match: 8. The CDR3 DNA sequence: TGTGCCAGCAGCTTGGGACAGGGGGCCCTCGGGAACACCTTC. Encoded protein: CASSLGQGALGNTF.

The CDR3 DNA is TGTGCCAGCAGTGTTAGCAGAACCTACGAGCAGTACTTC. Amino acid sequence: CASSVSRTYEQYF. The gene calls are TRBV2 and TRBJ2-7; no clear D. The CDR3 extends over 13 amino acids. Trimming cost V 4 bases and J 2 bases, with 9 bases left between them. Germline lookup yields CDR1 SNHLY and CDR2 FYNNEI.

This sequence joins TRBV30 and TRBJ1-6, with 9 bases matching TRBD1. The junction had 8 bases not matched to a gene; V was cut back by 1 base and J by 7 bases. The CDR3 spans 16 residues. Germline V CDR1 and CDR2: GTSNPN, SVGIG (reference sequence). CDR3 in amino acids: CAWSAKTGGWNSPLHF. As DNA, the CDR3 is TGTGCCTGGAGTGCCAAGACAGGGGGATGGAATTCACCCCTCCACTTT.

V and J are TRBV6-4 and TRBJ2-1; 9 bases agree with TRBD2. The CDR3 spans 15 residues. V was clipped by 6 bases and J by 8 bases; unmatched bases: 11. Germline V gene sequence: CDR1 MRHNA, CDR2 SNTAGT. The CDR3, as DNA: TGTGCCAGCAGCCTAGAGGCTAGCGGGATGGATGAGCAGTTCTTC. Translation gives CASSLEASGMDEQFF.

The V and J genes are TRBV18 and TRBJ2-7; a weak D match, TRBD2 (7 bases). There are 14 residues in the CDR3. Germline CDR1 and CDR2: KGHSH and LQKENI. The V and J ends lost 3 bases and 2 bases respectively, with 11 bases between them. The CDR3 region is CASSPRGATYEQYF. The CDR3, as DNA: TGTGCCAGCTCACCTCGGGGGGCTACCTACGAGCAGTACTTC. Together with reference TRBV18 and TRBJ2-7, the CDR3 gives the full variable domain: NAGVMQNPRHLVRRRGQEARLRCSPMKGHSHVYWYRQLPEEGLKFMVYLQKENIIDESGMPKERFSAEFPKEGPSILRIQQVVRGDSAAYFCASSPRGATYEQYFGPGTRLTVT.

V is TRBV7-2 and J is TRBJ2-7; D gene unclear. The CDR3 totals 12 residues. V was shortened by 1 base and J by 3 bases, with 4 bases between the two germline ends. Germline CDR1 reads SGHTA; CDR2 reads FQGNSA. In DNA form, the CDR3 reads TGTGCCAGCAGCTTAGTGGGCTACGAGCAGTACTTC. Its protein is CASSLVGYEQYF.

The chain recombines TRBV5-1 with TRBJ1-1; 7 bases are a match to TRBD1. Germline V gene sequence: CDR1 SGHRS, CDR2 YFSETQ. Trimming cost V 0 bases and J 7 bases; bases outside gene matches: 3. The CDR3 spans 13 residues. CDR3 region: CASSLAQGSEAFF. The CDR3 nucleotides are TGCGCCAGCAGCTTGGCACAGGGGAGTGAAGCTTTCTTT.

The chain joins TRBV7-3 to TRBJ2-7; D unclear. The CDR3 sequence is 11 residues long. Trimming took off 1 base at V and 5 bases at J, with 3 bases between the two ends. Germline V CDR1 and CDR2: SGHTA, FQGTGA. This chain's CDR3 is CASSLRHEQYF. For the CDR3, the DNA is TGTGCCAGCAGCTTAAGGCACGAGCAGTACTTC.

The chain uses TRBV2 and TRBJ1-1; D unclear. The germline V and J ends were trimmed by 6 bases and 11 bases, with 19 bases remaining between them. Germline V gives CDR1 SNHLY, CDR2 FYNNEI. The length of the CDR3 is 13 residues. CDR3 region: CASRGKDPFVAFF. CDR3 in DNA: TGTGCCAGCAGGGGCAAGGATCCTTTCGTTGCTTTCTTT.

The rearrangement links TRBV7-8 to TRBJ2-1, with D unclear. CDR1 and CDR2 from the germline V gene are SGHVS and FQNEAQ. V was clipped by 5 bases and J by 7 bases, with 15 bases between them. The CDR3 consists of 14 residues. CDR3 sequence (DNA): TGTGCCAGCAGCACCACCCGCCTAAGTAATGAGCAGTTCTTC. Its translation: CASSTTRLSNEQFF. The whole variable domain, filled in from reference TRBV7-8 and TRBJ2-1, reads GAGVSQSPRYKVAKRGQDVALRCDPISGHVSLFWYQQALGQGPEFLTYFQNEAQLDKSGLPSDRFFAERPEGSVSTLKIQRTQQEDSAVYLCASSTTRLSNEQFFGPGTRLTVL.

This clone was found a few times. The genes are TRBV5-6 and TRBJ1-2; unclear D gene. CDR3 length: 13 amino acids. V lost 2 bases to trimming and J lost 4 bases, with 9 bases between them. Germline CDR1 is SGHDT and CDR2 is YYEEEE. DNA for the CDR3: TGTGCCAGCAGCTTTGGAGGGAGCTATGGCTACACCTTC. The encoded protein is CASSFGGSYGYTF.

This chain joins TRBV2 and TRBJ1-5, with 9 bases that match TRBD1. Germline values: CDR1 SNHLY, CDR2 FYNNEI. This CDR3 is built from 14 residues. Trimming removed 9 bases from V and 2 bases from J; junction bases left unmatched: 5. The CDR3 bases are TGTGCCAGTTCCCGGACAGGGGGCAATCAGCCCCAGCATTTT. The encoded protein is CASSRTGGNQPQHF.

The chain recombines TRBV28 with TRBJ2-1; D tentatively fits TRBD1 or TRBD2 (5 bases each). This CDR3 contains 13 residues. Germline loops: CDR1 MDHEN, CDR2 SYDVKM. Trimming took off 6 bases at V and 15 bases at J, with 21 bases between the two ends. DNA of the CDR3: TGTGCCAGCAGGCCGTCGGGGCTACCGGCTGGGTTCTTC. Protein product: CASRPSGLPAGFF.